These 20 T cell receptor beta chains share one sample of origin, sequenced in a study of shared T cell receptors in the human thymus. Clones were sequenced by immunoSEQ multiplex PCR, and TCRdb holds only the in-frame ones, with some missing. The sample lists hundreds of thousands of clones, approximately 87% seen once, with around 0.01% in the top ten. These data are also associated with another study on human thymus T cells.

What was sequenced was thymocytes. All receptors derive from a boy in the first two years of life with a congenital heart defect.

This chain joins TRBV29-1 and TRBJ2-7, with 10 positions matching TRBD2. Germline assignment: CDR1 SQVTM and CDR2 ANQGSEA. This CDR3 is 12 amino acids long. With 7 bases clipped from V and 10 bases from J, the junction kept 10 bases outside the gene matches. The CDR3 sequence is CSAEGLAGVQYF. The CDR3 DNA follows: TGCAGCGCTGAGGGTCTAGCGGGAGTTCAGTACTTC.

V is TRBV6-5 and J is TRBJ1-1; 7 bases are a match to TRBD1. The CDR3 has 14 residues. Germline V gene sequence: CDR1 MNHEY, CDR2 SVGAGI. The J segment lost 8 bases and the V segment lost 2 bases, leaving 8 bases of the junction unmatched. The CDR3 DNA is TGTGCCAGCAGTTACGGGACTGAGACAGGGGAAGCTTTCTTT. As protein: CASSYGTETGEAFF.

This chain joins TRBV2 and TRBJ2-1, with 9 bases identical to TRBD2. V shed 9 bases, J shed 2 bases, and the junction held 17 bases outside the gene matches. This CDR3 is built from 18 residues. Germline CDR1 is SNHLY and CDR2 is FYNNEI. CDR3 protein: CARTEVAGVSVAYNEQFF. The CDR3 nucleotides read TGTGCCAGGACTGAGGTAGCGGGAGTGAGCGTTGCCTACAATGAGCAGTTCTTC.

The V call is TRBV9, the J call TRBJ1-5, with D unresolved. Per germline, CDR1 SGDLS and CDR2 YYNGEE. The CDR3 consists of 15 residues. V was trimmed by 0 bases and J by 2 bases, leaving 9 bases between them. DNA for the CDR3: TGTGCCAGCAGCGTAGGGCACCTCGGCAATCAGCCCCAGCATTTT. As protein: CASSVGHLGNQPQHF.

In its sample, this clone was seen once. This sequence joins TRBV6-1 and TRBJ2-1; TRBD2 matches at 11 bases. The germline gives CDR1 MNHNS, CDR2 SASEGT. V gave up 2 bases and J gave up 2 bases; unmatched junction bases: 14. The CDR3 has 20 amino acids. For the CDR3, the DNA is TGTGCCAGCAGTGAAAGGGACCGGCTTAGCGGGAGGGTCCCCTACAATGAGCAGTTCTTC. Encoded protein: CASSERDRLSGRVPYNEQFF.

The chain has TRBV6-6 and TRBJ1-2; the D gene is possibly TRBD1 (5 bases). The CDR3 is 15 amino acids. Germline loops: CDR1 MNHNY, CDR2 SVGAGI (reference sequence). The germline V and J ends were trimmed by 5 bases and 5 bases, with 18 bases remaining between them. The CDR3 sequence: CASSTPWGGWYGYTF. In DNA form, the CDR3 reads TGTGCCAGCAGTACCCCATGGGGGGGGTGGTATGGCTACACCTTC.

The gene calls are TRBV5-3 and TRBJ2-1, with 7 nucleotides matching TRBD2. TRBV5-3 is assigned to the ORF class and has an uncertain function. Unmatched junction bases numbered 16, after V lost 10 bases and J lost 6 bases. This CDR3 spans 15 amino acids. CDR3 nucleotide sequence: TGTGCCCCCCGCGGATGGAGCGGGAAATTCAATGAGCAGTTCTTC. Translation gives CAPRGWSGKFNEQFF.

The chain uses TRBV6-1 and TRBJ1-2, with 8 bases lining up with TRBD1. V shed 4 bases, J shed 5 bases, and the junction held 6 bases outside the gene matches. This CDR3 has 14 residues. Germline assignment: CDR1 MNHNS and CDR2 SASEGT. The CDR3 DNA follows: TGTGCCAGCAGTGTTCCGGGACAGGAGTATGGCTACACCTTC. It is translated as CASSVPGQEYGYTF.

The J gene is TRBJ1-5, the V gene TRBV7-6, with D uncertain. Germline CDR1 and CDR2: SGHVS and FNYEAQ. Trimming stripped 11 bases from V and 7 bases from J, with 6 bases between. The CDR3 spans 9 residues. CDR3 bases: TGTGCCCCGGGACAGCCCCAGCATTTT. This translates into CAPGQPQHF.

The CDR3 DNA follows: TGTGCCAGCAGCTTAGCAGGAAACACCATATATTTT. Translation: CASSLAGNTIYF. The rearrangement joins TRBV11-3 to TRBJ1-3; D gene ambiguous. The CDR3 is made up of 12 amino acids. V was pared by 1 base and J by 4 bases, with 2 bases between. Germline loops: CDR1 SGHNT, CDR2 YENEEA.

The V gene is TRBV4-3, the J gene TRBJ2-3, with TRBD2 identical over 8 bases. J gave up 4 bases and V 1 base, and 10 bases lay outside the gene matches. CDR1 is LGHNA, CDR2 YSLEER, per germline. This CDR3 is built from 17 residues. In DNA form, the CDR3 reads TGCGCCAGCAGCCAAGTAGTTCGAGCGGGAGCGGCAGATACGCAGTATTTT. This encodes CASSQVVRAGAADTQYF.

V is TRBV5-6 and J is TRBJ2-7; a weak D match, TRBD1 (6 bases). Germline assignment: CDR1 SGHDT and CDR2 YYEEEE. The CDR3 spans 15 residues. V lost 3 bases to trimming and J lost 0 bases, with 13 bases between them. The CDR3 loop reads CASSSEDSFSYEQYF. The CDR3 bases are TGTGCCAGCAGCTCGGAGGACAGCTTCTCCTACGAGCAGTACTTC.

The chain joins TRBV2 to TRBJ2-7, with D possibly matching TRBD1 (7 bases). Trimming pared 7 bases from V and 9 bases from J, leaving 22 bases between. This CDR3 region has 14 residues. Germline lookup yields CDR1 SNHLY and CDR2 FYNNEI. Here the CDR3 DNA reads TGTGCCAGCACCGGAGGGGACAGACACCGGGGGCAGTACTTC. Translated, it gives CASTGGDRHRGQYF.

The chain combines TRBV5-1 with TRBJ2-2; perhaps TRBD2 as D (5 bases). Germline CDR1 reads SGHRS; CDR2 reads YFSETQ. With 2 bases removed from V and 5 bases from J, the gap between germline ends came to 10 bases. This CDR3 comprises 14 residues. The CDR3 spells CASSFKRLTGELFF. The CDR3 nucleotides read TGCGCCAGCAGCTTTAAGCGGTTGACCGGGGAGCTGTTTTTT.

The table lists this clone with a few counts. The chain joins TRBV7-6 to TRBJ1-1; 7 nucleotides agree with TRBD1. The V and J ends lost 2 bases and 1 base, in that order; junction bases with no gene match: 4. CDR3 size: 15 residues. CDR1 SGHVS and CDR2 FNYEAQ come from the germline V gene. This CDR3 reads CASSLRGRQNTEAFF. CDR3 sequence (DNA): TGTGCCAGCAGCTTAAGGGGGCGACAGAACACTGAAGCTTTCTTT.

The rearrangement joins TRBV6-1 to TRBJ1-1; 8 bases fit TRBD1. In germline, CDR1 is MNHNS, CDR2 SASEGT. Losses at the gene ends were 1 base for V and 4 bases for J; bases not matched to a gene: 8. This CDR3 has 16 amino acids. As DNA, the CDR3 is TGTGCCAGCAGTGAAGTACGACAGGGGTCACGCACTGAAGCTTTCTTT. Encoded protein: CASSEVRQGSRTEAFF.

This clone was observed a single time. The rearrangement joins TRBV6-5 to TRBJ2-1, with a possible D match to TRBD1 (5 bases). The CDR3 is made up of 13 amino acids. The germline CDR1 and CDR2 sequences are MNHEY and SVGAGI. V lost 2 bases and J lost 5, with 7 bases in between. DNA for the CDR3: TGTGCCAGCAGTTACAGGGGCCACAATGAGCAGTTCTTC. Translation: CASSYRGHNEQFF.

In this sample, this clone turned up once. The J gene is TRBJ2-3, the V gene TRBV7-2; 7 nucleotides agree with TRBD2. This CDR3 comprises 16 residues. With 5 bases clipped from V and 2 bases from J, the junction kept 10 bases outside the gene matches. Germline assignment: CDR1 SGHTA and CDR2 FQGNSA. The CDR3 DNA reads TGTGCCAGCAGCCCCGGCGGCGCGGGAGACACAGATACGCAGTATTTT. This sequence encodes CASSPGGAGDTDTQYF.

The V and J genes are TRBV28 and TRBJ2-1, with a weak D call TRBD1 (6 bases). Germline V gene lookup returns CDR1 MDHEN and CDR2 SYDVKM. V was cut by 5 bases and J by 8 bases, with 13 bases left in between. The CDR3 loop spans 13 amino acids. The CDR3, as DNA: TGTGCCAGCAGTCTCGACAGGTCCCATGAGCAGTTCTTC. Encoded protein: CASSLDRSHEQFF.

The chain recombines TRBV14 with TRBJ2-1; tentatively, D is TRBD2 (6 bases). Germline V CDR1 and CDR2: SGHDN, FVKESK. V lost 0 bases and J 10 bases, leaving 16 bases between the germline ends. This CDR3 spans 15 amino acids. CDR3 nucleotides: TGTGCCAGCAGCCAAGAATGGGCGGGGCATCCAGAGCAGTTCTTC. It specifies CASSQEWAGHPEQFF.